This T cell receptor (beta chain) emerged from a study of blood T cell repertoires in COVID-19. Study context: Material from acute and convalescent COVID-19 was sourced from the United States, Italy and Spain. Nucleic acid was either cDNA or gDNA, and it came from T cells, B-cell-depleted T cells, or PBMCs.

The germline gives CDR1 SGHNT, CDR2 YYREEE (reference sequence). The V and J ends lost 0 bases and 3 bases respectively, with 12 bases between them. CDR3 length: 15 amino acids. In the original workflow: Amplifying reference gene primers gave estimates of nucleated cell counts. Clones were sequenced by immunoSEQ multiplex PCR, and TCRdb holds only the in-frame ones, with some missing. V, J and clone size reflect that table, while D and trimming were determined from the DNA. The top ten hold around 4.5% of the sample, which has about 79,000 clones, around nine tenths seen once. The sequenced material came from peripheral blood. The TCR originated in a man aged 50 to 59 with active COVID-19. The chain links TRBV5-4 to TRBJ1-1; D perhaps matches TRBD1 (5 bases). In DNA, the CDR3 is TGTGCCAGCAGCTTGGATTTAGGAGGGGACACTGAAGCTTTCTTT. Translating gives CASSLDLGGDTEAFF. The full variable domain, rest sourced from reference TRBV5-4 and TRBJ1-1, is ETGVTQSPTHLIKTRGQQVTLRCSSQSGHNTVSWYQQALGQGPQFIFQYYREEENGRGNFPPRFSGLQFPNYSSELNVNALELDDSALYLCASSLDLGGDTEAFFGQGTRLTVV.